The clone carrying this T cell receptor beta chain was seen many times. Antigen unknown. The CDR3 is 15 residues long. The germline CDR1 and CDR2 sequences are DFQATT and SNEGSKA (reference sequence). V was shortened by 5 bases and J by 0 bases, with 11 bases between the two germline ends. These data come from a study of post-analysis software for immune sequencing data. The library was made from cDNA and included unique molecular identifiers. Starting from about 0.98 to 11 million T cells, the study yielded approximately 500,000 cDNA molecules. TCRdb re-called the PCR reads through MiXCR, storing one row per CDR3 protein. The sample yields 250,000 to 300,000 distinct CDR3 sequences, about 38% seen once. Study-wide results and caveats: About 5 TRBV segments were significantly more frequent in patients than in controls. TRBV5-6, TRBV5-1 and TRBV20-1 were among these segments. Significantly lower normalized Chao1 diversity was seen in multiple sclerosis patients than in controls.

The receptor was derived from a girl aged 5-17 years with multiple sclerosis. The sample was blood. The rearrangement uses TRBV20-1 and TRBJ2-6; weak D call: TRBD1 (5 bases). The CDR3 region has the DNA TGCAGTGCTTACAGGAGTACCTCTGGGGCCAACGTCCTGACTTTC. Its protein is CSAYRSTSGANVLTF.